This T cell receptor (beta chain) came from a study of CXCR3-negative and CXCR3-positive naive CD8 T cells. Study findings and constraints: Whereas memory cells differed, naive CXCR3-negative and CXCR3-positive cells shared similar TRBV-TRBJ usage. Once cells were cryopreserved, CXCR3 expression went down partly, and most assays used fresh PBMCs.

CDR1 and CDR2 (germline): SGHRS, YFSETQ. The CDR3 is made up of 13 amino acids. Comments on this clonotype: The antigen is undetermined.

UMI labels and 5' RACE were used to prepare the TRB cDNA libraries. TCRdb processed the 5' RACE reads again and assigns one entry to each CDR3 protein, with no DNA. The sample holds 40,000 to 45,000 distinct CDR3 sequences. V and J are TRBV5-1 and TRBJ1-5. Sequenced sample: memory CD8+ T cells from blood. The clonotype was recovered from a human donor in good health. Some clones in this sample may be carry-over from other donors' samples. CDR3 residues: CASSSDTNQPQHF.